The entry below describes one T cell receptor beta chain. What it binds is not known. The data were taken from a study of CD8+CD57+ T cells in acquired aplastic anemia. At the level of the study: Yields of DNA that came from sorted CD4+ and CD8+ cells averaged roughly 3.2 ug. Study outcomes and limitations: A significant difference in CD8+ Simpson's diversity between patients and controls was not found. Both patients and controls carried the same twenty-nine CD8+ CDR3 sequences.

According to the study, genomic DNA was the template for TCR beta VDJ and CDR3 profiling. TCRdb independently ran MiXCR on the reads; one entry per CDR3 protein. The table has under 200,000 distinct CDR3 sequences, 45% to 50% seen once. Sequencing involved patients with CD8+CD57+ cell expansion previously shown by flow cytometry. The receptor comes from a human donor with aplastic anemia. Sequencing was done on a sample of sorted CD4+, CD8+, or CD8+CD57+ T cells (not recorded which) from PBMCs.

The CDR3 protein is CASRLPGTRSVYEQYF. The CDR3 DNA is TGTGCCAGCAGATTACCGGGAACCAGGTCCGTCTACGAGCAGTACTTC. The chain carries TRBV6-1 and TRBJ2-7; D is possibly TRBD2 (5 bases). The CDR3 loop spans 16 amino acids. Germline lookup yields CDR1 MNHNS and CDR2 SASEGT. Trimming left V 6 bases short and J 3 bases short, with 21 bases between.